A selection of T cell receptor beta chains follows, all from one sample in a study of response to subunit inactivated influenza vaccine. Using its own MiXCR run on the RT-PCR reads, TCRdb lists one record per CDR3 protein. The repertoire holds 150,000 to 200,000 distinct CDR3 sequences, around 12% seen once, with 25% to 30% in the top ten. The same data also went into a second study, on T cells expressing NK-cell markers.

Specimen: CD8+ T cells sorted from PBMCs, collected less than 13 days after vaccination. The receptors stem from a man aged 45-65 years who received an inactivated influenza vaccine. Both conserved end residues are part of each CDR3. Each record gives: CDR3 protein, CDR3 DNA, V gene, D gene, J gene, clone size, CDR3 length. A D gene is named only where the DNA matches it firmly. Clone size, where shown, is once, few, many, or a class for clones that have expanded.

cdr3_aa: CASSLGRRYEQYF; cdr3_nt: TGTGCCAGCAGCTTAGGTCGGCGGTACGAGCAGTACTTC; v_call: TRBV7-6; d_call: -; j_call: TRBJ2-7; clone_size: few; cdr3_length: 13
cdr3_aa: CASSIAQGAVEQYF; cdr3_nt: TGTGCCAGTAGTATAGCACAGGGGGCAGTCGAGCAGTACTTC; v_call: TRBV19; d_call: TRBD1; j_call: TRBJ2-7; clone_size: -; cdr3_length: 14
cdr3_aa: CASKSWGETQYF; cdr3_nt: TGTGCCAGCAAATCTTGGGGAGAGACCCAGTACTTC; v_call: TRBV27; d_call: -; j_call: TRBJ2-5; clone_size: -; cdr3_length: 12
cdr3_aa: CASSLYEGSSGNTIYF; cdr3_nt: TGTGCCAGCAGTTTGTACGAGGGTTCCTCTGGAAACACCATATATTTT; v_call: TRBV12-3/TRBV12-4; d_call: -; j_call: TRBJ1-3; clone_size: few; cdr3_length: 16
cdr3_aa: CASSATGTGNTIYF; cdr3_nt: TGTGCCAGCAGCGCGACAGGAACTGGAAACACCATATATTTT; v_call: TRBV9; d_call: -; j_call: TRBJ1-3; clone_size: -; cdr3_length: 14
cdr3_aa: CASSQDMADQETQYF; cdr3_nt: TGCGCCAGCAGCCAAGATATGGCAGACCAAGAGACCCAGTACTTC; v_call: TRBV4-3; d_call: -; j_call: TRBJ2-5; clone_size: -; cdr3_length: 15
cdr3_aa: CASRRPATTDTQYF; cdr3_nt: TGTGCCAGCAGACGACCGGCCACGACAGATACGCAGTATTTT; v_call: TRBV28; d_call: -; j_call: TRBJ2-3; clone_size: many; cdr3_length: 14
cdr3_aa: CASASNAARGRETQYF; cdr3_nt: TGTGCCAGCGCCTCCAACGCCGCGCGGGGCCGGGAGACCCAGTACTTC; v_call: TRBV6-1; d_call: -; j_call: TRBJ2-5; clone_size: -; cdr3_length: 16
cdr3_aa: CASSLHMPFLGESAGELFF; cdr3_nt: TGTGCCAGCAGTCTTCATATGCCCTTCTTGGGGGAATCGGCCGGGGAGCTGTTTTTT; v_call: TRBV6-1; d_call: -; j_call: TRBJ2-2; clone_size: few; cdr3_length: 19
cdr3_aa: CASSQARFQREQYF; cdr3_nt: TGCGCCAGCAGCCAAGCTAGGTTTCAGCGGGAGCAGTACTTC; v_call: TRBV4-3; d_call: -; j_call: TRBJ2-7; clone_size: -; cdr3_length: 14
cdr3_aa: CASSPGELWNEQYF; cdr3_nt: TGTGCCAGCTCACCAGGGGAACTGTGGAACGAGCAGTACTTC; v_call: TRBV18; d_call: -; j_call: TRBJ2-7; clone_size: -; cdr3_length: 14
cdr3_aa: CASSLSGGRPSYEQYF; cdr3_nt: TGTGCCAGCAGTTTATCAGGGGGCAGACCCTCCTACGAGCAGTACTTC; v_call: TRBV27; d_call: TRBD1; j_call: TRBJ2-7; clone_size: -; cdr3_length: 16
cdr3_aa: CASSLIADNEQFF; cdr3_nt: TGTGCCAGCAGCTTAATAGCGGACAATGAGCAGTTCTTC; v_call: TRBV7-9; d_call: -; j_call: TRBJ2-1; clone_size: -; cdr3_length: 13
cdr3_aa: CSVRFQVAGATGELFF; cdr3_nt: TGCAGCGTTCGATTTCAGGTTGCGGGGGCCACCGGGGAGCTGTTTTTT; v_call: TRBV29-1; d_call: -; j_call: TRBJ2-2; clone_size: -; cdr3_length: 16
cdr3_aa: CASSEGWGGNQPQHF; cdr3_nt: TGTGCCAGCAGCGAGGGATGGGGGGGCAATCAGCCCCAGCATTTT; v_call: TRBV5-6; d_call: -; j_call: TRBJ1-5; clone_size: few; cdr3_length: 15
cdr3_aa: CASSLYLGRLALSHEQYF; cdr3_nt: TGCGCCAGCAGCTTGTATTTAGGTCGTCTGGCACTTTCCCACGAGCAGTACTTC; v_call: TRBV5-1; d_call: -; j_call: TRBJ2-7; clone_size: -; cdr3_length: 18
cdr3_aa: CASSIGLGGRETQYF; cdr3_nt: TGTGCCAGTAGTATAGGCCTCGGGGGCCGGGAGACCCAGTACTTC; v_call: TRBV19; d_call: -; j_call: TRBJ2-5; clone_size: few; cdr3_length: 15
cdr3_aa: CASRGQSYEQYF; cdr3_nt: TGTGCCAGCAGAGGACAGAGCTACGAGCAGTACTTC; v_call: TRBV12-3/TRBV12-4; d_call: -; j_call: TRBJ2-7; clone_size: many; cdr3_length: 12
cdr3_aa: CASSTPKIDKNNEQFF; cdr3_nt: TGTGCCAGCAGTACCCCCAAAATTGACAAAAACAATGAGCAGTTCTTC; v_call: TRBV6-2/TRBV6-3; d_call: -; j_call: TRBJ2-1; clone_size: -; cdr3_length: 16
cdr3_aa: CASSLVGQNQLSTDTQYF; cdr3_nt: TGCGCCAGCAGCTTGGTTGGCCAAAACCAGCTTAGCACAGATACGCAGTATTTT; v_call: TRBV5-1; d_call: -; j_call: TRBJ2-3; clone_size: -; cdr3_length: 18
cdr3_aa: CSARTGTSGGGDWETQYF; cdr3_nt: TGCAGTGCTAGAACGGGGACTAGCGGGGGTGGAGACTGGGAGACCCAGTACTTC; v_call: TRBV20-1; d_call: TRBD2; j_call: TRBJ2-5; clone_size: few; cdr3_length: 18
cdr3_aa: CSVDGGSVTDTQYF; cdr3_nt: TGCAGCGTTGATGGGGGTAGCGTAACAGATACGCAGTATTTT; v_call: TRBV29-1; d_call: -; j_call: TRBJ2-3; clone_size: many; cdr3_length: 14
cdr3_aa: CSANNPSTSAWGDTQYF; cdr3_nt: TGCAGTGCTAATAACCCTTCTACTAGCGCCTGGGGAGATACGCAGTATTTT; v_call: TRBV20-1; d_call: TRBD2; j_call: TRBJ2-3; clone_size: few; cdr3_length: 17
cdr3_aa: CASSPGLAGGPGDNEQFF; cdr3_nt: TGTGCCAGCAGCCCAGGACTAGCGGGAGGGCCGGGGGACAATGAGCAGTTCTTC; v_call: TRBV11-1; d_call: TRBD2; j_call: TRBJ2-1; clone_size: few; cdr3_length: 18
cdr3_aa: CTSSPDRPEELFF; cdr3_nt: TGTACCAGCAGCCCGGACAGACCAGAGGAGCTGTTTTTT; v_call: TRBV12-3/TRBV12-4; d_call: -; j_call: TRBJ2-2; clone_size: -; cdr3_length: 13
cdr3_aa: CASSLDGLAKNIQYF; cdr3_nt: TGTGCCAGCAGTTTGGACGGTTTAGCCAAAAACATTCAGTACTTC; v_call: TRBV12-3/TRBV12-4; d_call: -; j_call: TRBJ2-4; clone_size: many; cdr3_length: 15
cdr3_aa: CATSDPLEGYGYTF; cdr3_nt: TGTGCCACCAGTGATCCCCTGGAAGGCTATGGCTACACCTTC; v_call: TRBV24-1; d_call: -; j_call: TRBJ1-2; clone_size: -; cdr3_length: 14
cdr3_aa: CASSLPPVGEGYDVLGEPQYF; cdr3_nt: TGTGCCAGCAGCTTACCACCCGTGGGGGAGGGTTACGACGTCCTAGGTGAGCCCCAGTATTTT; v_call: TRBV11-2; d_call: TRBD2; j_call: TRBJ2-3; clone_size: -; cdr3_length: 21
cdr3_aa: CASSPGTSGRGEQYF; cdr3_nt: TGTGCCAGCAGCCCGGGGACTAGCGGGAGAGGAGAGCAGTACTTC; v_call: TRBV13; d_call: TRBD2; j_call: TRBJ2-7; clone_size: few; cdr3_length: 15
cdr3_aa: CAISESKLTGNEQFF; cdr3_nt: TGTGCCATCAGTGAGTCGAAGTTAACGGGGAATGAGCAGTTCTTC; v_call: TRBV10-3; d_call: -; j_call: TRBJ2-1; clone_size: -; cdr3_length: 15
cdr3_aa: CASSQGNGWGTDTQYF; cdr3_nt: TGCGCCAGCAGCCAAGGTAACGGGTGGGGCACAGATACGCAGTATTTT; v_call: TRBV4-1; d_call: -; j_call: TRBJ2-3; clone_size: many; cdr3_length: 16
cdr3_aa: CASRPGQEITEAFF; cdr3_nt: TGTGCCAGTAGGCCGGGACAGGAGATCACTGAAGCTTTCTTT; v_call: TRBV19; d_call: TRBD1; j_call: TRBJ1-1; clone_size: few; cdr3_length: 14
cdr3_aa: CASRPPHEGETQYF; cdr3_nt: TGTGCCAGCAGACCACCACATGAGGGGGAGACCCAGTACTTC; v_call: TRBV28; d_call: -; j_call: TRBJ2-5; clone_size: many; cdr3_length: 14
cdr3_aa: CASSFSLSTGELFF; cdr3_nt: TGTGCCAGCAGTTTCAGTCTCAGCACCGGGGAGCTGTTTTTT; v_call: TRBV6-5; d_call: -; j_call: TRBJ2-2; clone_size: few; cdr3_length: 14
cdr3_aa: CASSLKGLEAFF; cdr3_nt: TGCGCCAGCAGCTTGAAAGGGTTGGAAGCTTTCTTT; v_call: TRBV5-1; d_call: -; j_call: TRBJ1-1; clone_size: -; cdr3_length: 12
cdr3_aa: CATSGGGHNSYNEQFF; cdr3_nt: TGTGCCACCAGCGGAGGGGGGCACAACTCCTACAATGAGCAGTTCTTC; v_call: TRBV15; d_call: -; j_call: TRBJ2-1; clone_size: many; cdr3_length: 16
cdr3_aa: CATSDPKTGLSNQPQHF; cdr3_nt: TGTGCCACCAGTGATCCCAAGACAGGGTTGAGCAATCAGCCCCAGCATTTT; v_call: TRBV24-1; d_call: TRBD1; j_call: TRBJ1-5; clone_size: -; cdr3_length: 17
cdr3_aa: CASGWDGDYEQYF; cdr3_nt: TGTGCCAGTGGTTGGGACGGAGACTACGAGCAGTACTTC; v_call: TRBV27; d_call: -; j_call: TRBJ2-7; clone_size: few; cdr3_length: 13
cdr3_aa: CASSSTIAGAYNEQFF; cdr3_nt: TGTGCCAGCAGCTCTACTATAGCGGGAGCCTACAATGAGCAGTTCTTC; v_call: TRBV7-8; d_call: TRBD2; j_call: TRBJ2-1; clone_size: -; cdr3_length: 16
cdr3_aa: CSARDTRGTYMETQYF; cdr3_nt: TGCAGTGCTAGAGATACCCGCGGGACTTATATGGAGACCCAGTACTTC; v_call: TRBV20-1; d_call: -; j_call: TRBJ2-5; clone_size: many; cdr3_length: 16
cdr3_aa: CASSLFGPDRKETQYF; cdr3_nt: TGTGCCAGCAGTTTATTCGGACCGGACAGGAAAGAGACCCAGTACTTC; v_call: TRBV6-2/TRBV6-3; d_call: TRBD1; j_call: TRBJ2-5; clone_size: few; cdr3_length: 16
cdr3_aa: CASRREQAANEQFF; cdr3_nt: TGCGCCAGCAGACGTGAACAGGCGGCAAATGAGCAGTTCTTC; v_call: TRBV5-1; d_call: -; j_call: TRBJ2-1; clone_size: -; cdr3_length: 14
cdr3_aa: CASRTMTSGKPSTDTQYF; cdr3_nt: TGTGCCAGCAGGACCATGACTAGCGGGAAACCTAGCACAGATACGCAGTATTTT; v_call: TRBV12-3/TRBV12-4; d_call: TRBD2; j_call: TRBJ2-3; clone_size: -; cdr3_length: 18
cdr3_aa: CASSQESPVNTEAFF; cdr3_nt: TGTGCCAGCAGCCAAGAATCGCCCGTGAACACTGAAGCTTTCTTT; v_call: TRBV4-2; d_call: -; j_call: TRBJ1-1; clone_size: few; cdr3_length: 15
cdr3_aa: CASSLSSPNTEAFF; cdr3_nt: TGTGCCAGCAGTTTATCGAGCCCTAACACTGAAGCTTTCTTT; v_call: TRBV27; d_call: -; j_call: TRBJ1-1; clone_size: few; cdr3_length: 14
cdr3_aa: CASSTRWGDTQYF; cdr3_nt: TGTGCCAGCAGCACCCGATGGGGGGATACGCAGTATTTT; v_call: TRBV7-3; d_call: -; j_call: TRBJ2-3; clone_size: few; cdr3_length: 13
cdr3_aa: CASSAGTGVGEAFF; cdr3_nt: TGTGCCAGCAGCGCCGGGACAGGGGTCGGAGAAGCTTTCTTT; v_call: TRBV13; d_call: TRBD1; j_call: TRBJ1-1; clone_size: few; cdr3_length: 14
cdr3_aa: CASSYTGFGGETQYF; cdr3_nt: TGTGCCAGCAGTTACACGGGGTTCGGGGGAGAGACCCAGTACTTC; v_call: TRBV6-5; d_call: -; j_call: TRBJ2-5; clone_size: -; cdr3_length: 15
cdr3_aa: CASSQILAGIQETQYF; cdr3_nt: TGCGCCAGCAGCCAAATCCTAGCGGGTATCCAAGAGACCCAGTACTTC; v_call: TRBV4-1; d_call: TRBD2; j_call: TRBJ2-5; clone_size: -; cdr3_length: 16
cdr3_aa: CASSFPVTSGRTDTGELFF; cdr3_nt: TGTGCCAGCAGTTTCCCCGTCACTAGCGGGAGGACTGACACCGGGGAGCTGTTTTTT; v_call: TRBV28; d_call: TRBD2; j_call: TRBJ2-2; clone_size: -; cdr3_length: 19
cdr3_aa: CASSVPQGADTEAFF; cdr3_nt: TGTGCCAGCAGCGTTCCTCAGGGTGCCGACACTGAAGCTTTCTTT; v_call: TRBV9; d_call: -; j_call: TRBJ1-1; clone_size: -; cdr3_length: 15
cdr3_aa: CASSLETSRTNEQFF; cdr3_nt: TGTGCCAGCAGCTTAGAGACTAGCAGAACCAATGAGCAGTTCTTC; v_call: TRBV11-3; d_call: TRBD2; j_call: TRBJ2-1; clone_size: -; cdr3_length: 15
cdr3_aa: CASSLDGLAGGEPDTQYF; cdr3_nt: TGCGCCAGCAGCTTGGACGGACTAGCGGGAGGTGAGCCAGATACGCAGTATTTT; v_call: TRBV5-1; d_call: TRBD2; j_call: TRBJ2-3; clone_size: -; cdr3_length: 18
cdr3_aa: CASSQDQYTGELFF; cdr3_nt: TGCGCCAGCAGCCAAGATCAGTACACCGGGGAGCTGTTTTTT; v_call: TRBV4-3; d_call: -; j_call: TRBJ2-2; clone_size: few; cdr3_length: 14
cdr3_aa: CASSDGTSGRRELFF; cdr3_nt: TGTGCCAGCAGCGACGGGACTAGCGGGAGACGGGAGCTGTTTTTT; v_call: TRBV9; d_call: TRBD2; j_call: TRBJ2-2; clone_size: few; cdr3_length: 15
cdr3_aa: CASSQGASGSYEQYF; cdr3_nt: TGTGCCAGCAGCCAAGGCGCTAGCGGGTCCTACGAGCAGTACTTC; v_call: TRBV4-2; d_call: TRBD2; j_call: TRBJ2-7; clone_size: -; cdr3_length: 15
cdr3_aa: CASSLKTTQRETQYF; cdr3_nt: TGTGCCAGCAGTTTGAAGACTACCCAAAGGGAGACCCAGTACTTC; v_call: TRBV27; d_call: -; j_call: TRBJ2-5; clone_size: few; cdr3_length: 15
cdr3_aa: CASSQAAGMTSGLYNEQFF; cdr3_nt: TGTGCCAGCAGCCAAGCGGCAGGGATGACTAGCGGACTATACAATGAGCAGTTCTTC; v_call: TRBV3-1; d_call: TRBD2; j_call: TRBJ2-1; clone_size: few; cdr3_length: 19
cdr3_aa: CATSRLAGPNNEQFF; cdr3_nt: TGTGCCACCAGCAGACTAGCGGGACCTAACAATGAGCAGTTCTTC; v_call: TRBV15; d_call: TRBD2; j_call: TRBJ2-1; clone_size: -; cdr3_length: 15